These T cell receptor beta chains were read from a single sample in a study of T cell responses to AZD1222 COVID-19 vaccine. TCRdb's copy holds only in-frame clones and misses some; the assay was immunoSEQ multiplex PCR. The repertoire holds about 45,000 clones, with 80% as singletons. The material sequenced was peripheral blood, taken on day 0 of AZD1222 vaccination. The receptors derive from an adult in good health. The CDR3 runs from the conserved cysteine through the conserved F or W. The D gene is left open where the match is weak. Clone size is shown for a subset of rows, as once, few, many or a class of expanded clone.

d_call j_call v_call clone_size cdr3_nt cdr3_aa
- TRBJ1-4 TRBV4-2 - TGTGCCAGCAGCCAACGGTCCGGGGGGAATAACGGCGAAAAACTGTTTTTT CASSQRSGGNNGEKLFF
TRBD1 TRBJ1-1 TRBV6-2/TRBV6-3 medium-sized TGTGCCAGCAGCTCTCCTTCCTTCGTCCCGGGACAGGGAGTGAACACTGAAGCTTTCTTT CASSSPSFVPGQGVNTEAFF
- TRBJ2-1 TRBV6-2/TRBV6-3 - TGTGCCAGCAGTTACCTCCGTCAGGGAGATGAGCAGTTCTTC CASSYLRQGDEQFF
- TRBJ2-7 TRBV5-4 - TGTGCCAGCAGCTTGGGGGGCAGGGTAGACGAGCAGTACTTC CASSLGGRVDEQYF
- TRBJ2-1 TRBV6-4 - TGTGCCAGCAGTTTCAAGGAAGGGAATGAGCAGTTCTTC CASSFKEGNEQFF
TRBD1 TRBJ1-6 TRBV28 few TGTGCCAGCAAAATACAGGGGACTAATTCACCCCTCCACTTT CASKIQGTNSPLHF
TRBD1 TRBJ2-2 TRBV5-1 - TGCGCCAGCAGCTTGGCGAGGACAGGGGTTCCCGGGGAGCTGTTTTTT CASSLARTGVPGELFF
- TRBJ2-3 TRBV6-2/TRBV6-3 - TGTGCCAGCAGCCTAGGGGGGGACTCTCATCGGGCAGATACGCAGTATTTT CASSLGGDSHRADTQYF
- TRBJ1-5 TRBV5-6 - TGTGCCAGCAGCCGAATGACAGAGGGAAATAGCAATCAGCCCCAGCATTTT CASSRMTEGNSNQPQHF
- TRBJ2-5 TRBV7-3 - TGTGCCAGCAGCCCGCATGGGGCGGTTGAGTTGACCCAGTACTTC CASSPHGAVELTQYF
- TRBJ2-7 TRBV19 - TGTGCCAGTAGTACCTCTGGGGCCACTTTATACGAGCAGTACTTC CASSTSGATLYEQYF
- TRBJ1-3 TRBV4-2 - TGTGCCAGCAGCCAAGACAGGTCGGGAGCGGGAAACACCATATATTTT CASSQDRSGAGNTIYF
- TRBJ1-2 TRBV9 few TGTGCCAGCAGCGTAGAAGGGTCTAACTATGGCTACACCTTC CASSVEGSNYGYTF
TRBD1 TRBJ2-1 TRBV6-2/TRBV6-3 few TGTGCCAGCAGTTACTCCCGTGTCAGGGGGTACAATGAGCAGTTCTTC CASSYSRVRGYNEQFF
- TRBJ1-6 TRBV18 - TGTGCCAGCTCACAACGCGCTGGGCAGCTACCCCAAGGGATTTCACCCCTCCACTTT CASSQRAGQLPQGISPLHF
- TRBJ1-2 TRBV7-6 - TGTGCCAGCAGCCCCCCCGGGGGGGGTTATGGCTACACCTTC CASSPPGGGYGYTF
- TRBJ1-4 TRBV15 - TGTGCCACCAGCAGAGAGAAAGGGGCCTTTGTAGGTGAAAAACTGTTTTTT CATSREKGAFVGEKLFF
TRBD2 TRBJ2-5 TRBV11-2 - TGTGCCAGCAGCGTCACTAGCGGGGGGGGTCGTGAGACCCAGTACTTC CASSVTSGGGRETQYF
- TRBJ1-1 TRBV27 - TGTGCCAGCAGTTGGCAAGGGCGCGAGAACACTGAAGCTTTCTTT CASSWQGRENTEAFF
- TRBJ1-4 TRBV5-1 - TGCGCCAGCAGCTTGTCCGGGGGTGAAAAACTGTTTTTT CASSLSGGEKLFF
- TRBJ1-1 TRBV6-1 - TGTGCCAGCAGTGAAGGTCCGTTCCTGAACACTGAAGCTTTCTTT CASSEGPFLNTEAFF
- TRBJ1-4 TRBV29-1 - TGCAGCGTTGGCGCGGGGTTTAATGAAAAACTGTTTTTT CSVGAGFNEKLFF
- TRBJ1-5 TRBV7-2 - TGTGCCAGCAGCCACGGAGGGGGGAATCATCAGCCCCAGCATTTT CASSHGGGNHQPQHF
- TRBJ2-7 TRBV20-1 few TGCAGTGCAATGGACAGATACGAGCAGTACTTC CSAMDRYEQYF
- TRBJ1-2 TRBV5-4 once TGTGCCAGCAGCTTCGGGACGGATCCTTTCTTTGGCTACACCTTC CASSFGTDPFFGYTF
TRBD1 TRBJ2-2 TRBV24-1 - TGTGCCACCAGTGAACAGGGGTTCGGCGGCACCGGGGAGCTGTTTTTT CATSEQGFGGTGELFF
- TRBJ1-3 TRBV10-2 - TGCGCCAGCAAGGCCAGCTCTGGAAACACCATATATTTT CASKASSGNTIYF
TRBD1 TRBJ2-1 TRBV11-3 - TGTGCCAGCAGCTTTCGACAGGGAAGCTCCTACAATGAGCAGTTCTTC CASSFRQGSSYNEQFF
- TRBJ2-7 TRBV5-1 - TGCGCCAGCACCGGACTGACCTCCTACGAGCAGTACTTC CASTGLTSYEQYF
- TRBJ1-1 TRBV7-8 - TGTGCCAGCAGCTTAGCGGTTCCGGGGTCTGAAGCTTTCTTT CASSLAVPGSEAFF
- TRBJ2-3 TRBV5-1 - TGCGCCAGCAGCCTGGACCAAAGCACAGATACGCAGTATTTT CASSLDQSTDTQYF
TRBD2 TRBJ2-3 TRBV5-1 - TGCGCCAGCAGCTTTAGCGGGGGGGAAGGAGATACGCAGTATTTT CASSFSGGEGDTQYF
- TRBJ2-3 TRBV7-2 once TGTGCCAGCAGTCTGGCTCGGAGCACAGATACGCAGTATTTT CASSLARSTDTQYF
- TRBJ2-5 TRBV5-1 - TGCGCCAGCAGCTTGGCAGGGAGTGGAGAGACCCAGTACTTC CASSLAGSGETQYF